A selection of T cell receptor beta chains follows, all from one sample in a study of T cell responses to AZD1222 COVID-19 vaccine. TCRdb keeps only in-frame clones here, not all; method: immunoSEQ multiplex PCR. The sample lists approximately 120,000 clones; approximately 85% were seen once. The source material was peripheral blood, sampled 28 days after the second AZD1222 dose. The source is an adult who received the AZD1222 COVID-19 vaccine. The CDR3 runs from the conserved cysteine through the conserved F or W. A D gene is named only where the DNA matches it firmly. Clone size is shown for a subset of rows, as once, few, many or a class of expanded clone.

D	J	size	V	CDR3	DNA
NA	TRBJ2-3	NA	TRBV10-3	CATHPRQLATDTQYF	TGTGCCACACACCCTCGACAGTTGGCCACAGATACGCAGTATTTT
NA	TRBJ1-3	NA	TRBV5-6	CASSRMTGGGNTIYF	TGTGCCAGCAGCCGGATGACAGGAGGTGGAAACACCATATATTTT
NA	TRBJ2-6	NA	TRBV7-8	CASSLARRGSGANVLTF	TGTGCCAGCAGCTTAGCGCGCAGGGGTAGTGGGGCCAACGTCCTGACTTTC
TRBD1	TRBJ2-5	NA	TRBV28	CASSRTGGGETQYF	TGTGCCAGCAGTCGGACAGGGGGCGGGGAGACCCAGTACTTC
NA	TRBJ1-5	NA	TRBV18	CASSPPGGGSNQPQHF	TGTGCCAGCTCACCACCGGGGGGGGGTAGCAATCAGCCCCAGCATTTT
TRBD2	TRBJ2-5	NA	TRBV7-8	CASSTRLAGRQETQYF	TGTGCCAGCAGCACGAGACTAGCGGGGCGCCAAGAGACCCAGTACTTC
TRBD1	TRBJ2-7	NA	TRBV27	CASSLRDRGRSAYEQYF	TGTGCCAGCAGTTTACGGGACAGGGGGCGGTCAGCCTACGAGCAGTACTTC
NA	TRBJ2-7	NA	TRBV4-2	CASSQDHGASSYEQYF	TGTGCCAGCAGCCAAGATCATGGGGCGAGCTCCTACGAGCAGTACTTC
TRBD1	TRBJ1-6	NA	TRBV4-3	CASSPDRGDSPLHF	TGCGCCAGCAGCCCTGACAGGGGAGATTCACCCCTCCACTTT
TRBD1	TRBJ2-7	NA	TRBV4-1	CASSPRDRAYEQYF	TGCGCCAGCAGCCCCCGGGACAGAGCCTACGAGCAGTACTTC
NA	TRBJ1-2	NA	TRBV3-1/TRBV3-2	CASSQEGGVGYGYTF	TGTGCCAGCAGCCAAGAAGGTGGGGTTGGCTATGGCTACACCTTC
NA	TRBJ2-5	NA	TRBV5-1	CASRMGGETQYF	TGCGCCAGCAGGATGGGCGGAGAGACCCAGTACTTC
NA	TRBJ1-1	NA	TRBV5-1	CASSFVGMNTEAFF	TGCGCCAGCAGCTTTGTAGGGATGAACACTGAAGCTTTCTTT
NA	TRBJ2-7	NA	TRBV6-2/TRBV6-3	CASSYGLAEQYF	TGTGCCAGCAGTTACGGTTTGGCCGAGCAGTACTTC
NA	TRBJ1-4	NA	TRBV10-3	CATSDSREGNEKLFF	TGTGCCACCTCGGACAGCCGGGAGGGTAATGAAAAACTGTTTTTT
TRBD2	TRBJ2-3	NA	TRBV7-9	CASSFHFLAGNTDTQYF	TGTGCCAGCAGTTTCCATTTCTTAGCGGGGAACACAGATACGCAGTATTTT
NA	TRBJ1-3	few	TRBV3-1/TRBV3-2	CASSQEPQGTISGNTIYF	TGTGCCAGCAGCCAAGAACCCCAGGGGACCATCTCTGGAAACACCATATATTTT
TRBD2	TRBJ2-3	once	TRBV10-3	CAINPGTSIPQPYTDTQYF	TGTGCCATCAATCCCGGGACTAGCATCCCCCAGCCCTACACAGATACGCAGTATTTT
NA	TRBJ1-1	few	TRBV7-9	CASSSTQGLGDTEAFF	TGTGCCAGCAGCTCCACTCAGGGGCTAGGCGACACTGAAGCTTTCTTT
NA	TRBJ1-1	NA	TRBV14	CASSATGTAWGAFF	TGTGCCAGCAGCGCTACTGGGACGGCCTGGGGAGCTTTCTTT
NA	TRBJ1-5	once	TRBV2	CASSTNLEPQHF	TGTGCCAGCAGTACAAACCTGGAGCCCCAGCATTTT
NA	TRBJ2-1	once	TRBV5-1	CASSLGSNNEQFF	TGCGCCAGCAGCTTGGGATCTAACAATGAGCAGTTCTTC
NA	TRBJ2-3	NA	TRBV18	CASSPQQGDADTQYF	TGTGCCAGCTCACCTCAACAGGGTGACGCAGATACGCAGTATTTT
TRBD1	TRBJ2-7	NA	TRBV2	CASTEPGQGSYEQYF	TGTGCCAGCACCGAACCGGGACAGGGCTCCTACGAGCAGTACTTC
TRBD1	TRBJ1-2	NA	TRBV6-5	CASRGTGEGGYTF	TGTGCCAGCAGGGGGACAGGGGAAGGCGGCTACACCTTC
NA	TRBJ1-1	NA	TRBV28	CASTRGMNTEAFF	TGTGCCAGCACCCGGGGGATGAACACTGAAGCTTTCTTT
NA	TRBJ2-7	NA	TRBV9	CASSVEAQYEQYF	TGTGCCAGCAGCGTGGAGGCCCAGTACGAGCAGTACTTC
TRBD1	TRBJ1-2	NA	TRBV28	CASGTGTGDGYTF	TGTGCCAGTGGGACAGGGACCGGGGATGGCTACACCTTC
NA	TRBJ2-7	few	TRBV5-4	CASSSLREQYF	TGTGCCAGCAGCTCTTTGCGGGAGCAGTACTTC
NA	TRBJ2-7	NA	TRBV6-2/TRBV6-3	CASSWDTTYEQYF	TGTGCCAGCAGTTGGGACACCACCTACGAGCAGTACTTC
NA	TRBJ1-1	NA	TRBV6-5	CASEKQGRGTEAFF	TGTGCCAGCGAGAAACAGGGACGCGGCACTGAAGCTTTCTTT
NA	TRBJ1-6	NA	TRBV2	CASKHQAQGRNSPLHF	TGTGCCAGCAAACACCAGGCACAGGGCCGTAATTCACCCCTCCACTTT
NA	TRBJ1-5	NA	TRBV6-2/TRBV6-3	CASSYDEAGISLLNQPQHF	TGTGCCAGCAGTTACGATGAGGCAGGGATTTCACTCCTCAATCAGCCCCAGCATTTT
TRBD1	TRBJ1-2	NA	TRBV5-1	CASSSGQSYGYTF	TGCGCCAGCAGCTCGGGACAGAGCTATGGCTACACCTTC
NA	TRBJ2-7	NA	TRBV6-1	CASSEATRASTSHIEQYF	TGTGCCAGCAGTGAAGCGACTAGAGCCTCTACAAGCCATATCGAGCAGTACTTC
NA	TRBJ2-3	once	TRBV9	CASSVTSLPYTDTQYF	TGTGCCAGCAGCGTGACTTCCCTTCCCTACACAGATACGCAGTATTTT
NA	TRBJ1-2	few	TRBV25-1	CASSEDGPRSYGYTF	TGTGCCAGCAGTGAAGATGGGCCCAGAAGCTATGGCTACACCTTC
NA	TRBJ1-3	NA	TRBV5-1	CASSLEYSGNTIYF	TGCGCCAGCAGCCTTGAGTACTCTGGAAACACCATATATTTT
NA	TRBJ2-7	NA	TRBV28	CASTEGYHEQYF	TGTGCCAGCACTGAGGGTTACCACGAGCAGTACTTC
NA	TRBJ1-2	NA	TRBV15	CATSGWSRDDGYTF	TGTGCCACCAGCGGCTGGAGCCGCGACGATGGCTACACCTTC
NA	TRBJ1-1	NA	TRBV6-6	CASSYRLLMNTEAFF	TGTGCCAGCAGTTACAGGCTGCTCATGAACACTGAAGCTTTCTTT
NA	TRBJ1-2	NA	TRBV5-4	CASSLGGGRLDGYTF	TGTGCCAGCAGCTTAGGTGGGGGGCGTCTAGATGGCTACACCTTC
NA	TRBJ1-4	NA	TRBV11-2	CASSYGYGYQYEKLFF	TGTGCCAGCAGCTATGGTTACGGGTATCAATATGAAAAACTGTTTTTT
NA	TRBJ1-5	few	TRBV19	CASRGGNQPQHF	TGTGCCAGCAGGGGAGGAAATCAGCCCCAGCATTTT
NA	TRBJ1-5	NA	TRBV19	CASSIRLGNQPQHF	TGTGCCAGTAGTATCAGGCTTGGCAATCAGCCCCAGCATTTT
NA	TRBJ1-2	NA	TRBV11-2	CASSPTNERQNYGYTF	TGTGCCAGCAGCCCTACTAATGAACGACAGAACTATGGCTACACCTTC
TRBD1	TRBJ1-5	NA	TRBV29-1	CSGCGRGQGAGNQPQHF	TGCAGCGGTTGCGGGAGGGGACAGGGGGCCGGCAATCAGCCCCAGCATTTT
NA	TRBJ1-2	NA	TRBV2	CASSVEPGSYTF	TGTGCCAGCAGTGTAGAACCCGGGAGCTACACCTTC
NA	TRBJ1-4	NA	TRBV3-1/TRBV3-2	CASSQGMTNEKLFF	TGTGCCAGCAGCCAAGGGATGACTAATGAAAAACTGTTTTTT